The 5 T cell receptor beta chains in this list originate from one sample, sequenced in a study of tumor-infiltrating lymphocytes in primary liver carcinoma (dated by TCRdb to about 2017). These reads were obtained on an Illumina HiSeq 2500. Using a constant-region primer and ProtoScript II reverse transcriptase, TCRbeta-specific cDNA was reverse-transcribed from around 500 ng total RNA. The TCRbeta libraries were prepared through three rounds of nested multiplex PCR following a slightly modified ARM-PCR procedure. The first two PCR rounds used multiplex TRBV1-TRBV30 forward primers with a Cbeta reverse primer, each for around 10 cycles. The raw public reads went through TCRdb reprocessing: fastp at Q25, MiXCR clone calling, in-frame beta chains kept. Each CDR3 protein appears once, grouped with its most common genes and DNA. This sample is represented by 45,000 to 55,000 distinct CDR3 sequences; less than 75% of them were singletons. About 29% of the sample rests with the top ten.

Without any cell sorting, total RNA and DNA were extracted together from around 20-30 mg of bulk tissue using the AllPrep DNA/RNA mini kit. Sequencing was performed on liver tumor tissue from sampling region 5. The meaning of the sample's cell subset or site label: tumor region T5, tumor centre. Receptor source: a man aged 35-49 years with primary liver carcinoma and hepatitis B virus infection.

This clonotype was seen ten or more times. J is TRBJ2-1 and V is TRBV6-1; possible D gene TRBD2, 6 bases. Trimming took off 6 bases at V and 0 bases at J, with 12 bases between the two ends. Germline V lookup: CDR1 MNHNS, CDR2 SASEGT. This CDR3 region has 15 residues. The DNA for the CDR3 is TGTGCCAGCAGGGGCGGGGACGTCTCCTACAATGAGCAGTTCTTC. Protein: CASRGGDVSYNEQFF.

The table lists this clonotype with a few counts. The chain is built from TRBV29-1 and TRBJ2-1, with 10 bases fitting TRBD1. The CDR3 covers 14 residues. Germline CDR1 SQVTM, CDR2 ANQGSEA. Here the CDR3 DNA reads TGCAGTGGATTGCCGGGACAGGGGATGGGTGAGCAGTTCTTC. Protein product: CSGLPGQGMGEQFF.

Note on this clonotype: This likely comes from a read error, as the CDR3 has no conserved phenylalanine or tryptophan at its end. The rearrangement links TRBV4-2 to TRBJ1-1; D is unclear. Germline CDR1 reads LGHNA; CDR2 reads YNFKEQ. The CDR3 length is 14 residues. This CDR3 reads CASSQEKGGAEAFL. The CDR3 nucleotides are TGTGCCAGCAGCCAAGAGAAGGGAGGCGCTGAGGCTTTCCTT.

V is TRBV11-2 and J is TRBJ2-5; D is perhaps TRBD1 or TRBD2 (6 bases each). Trimming took 5 bases from V and 4 from J, leaving 17 bases between them. The CDR3 has 15 amino acids. CDR1 and CDR2 from the germline V gene are SGHAT and FQNNGV. CDR3 nucleotides: TGTGCCAGCAGCGATCTGACAGGAGGGGGAGAGACCCAGTACTTC. Protein: CASSDLTGGGETQYF.

In this sample, this clonotype turned up many times. An end of the junction does not agree with germline; a read error may underlie this. The chain carries TRBV12-3 or TRBV12-4 and TRBJ2-6; possibly TRBD1 or TRBD2 for D (5 bases each). The CDR3 is 15 amino acids. The CDR3 DNA reads as TGTGCCAGCCAATACGGGACCTCTGGGGCCAACGTCCTGGCTTTC. Amino acids: CASQYGTSGANVLAF.